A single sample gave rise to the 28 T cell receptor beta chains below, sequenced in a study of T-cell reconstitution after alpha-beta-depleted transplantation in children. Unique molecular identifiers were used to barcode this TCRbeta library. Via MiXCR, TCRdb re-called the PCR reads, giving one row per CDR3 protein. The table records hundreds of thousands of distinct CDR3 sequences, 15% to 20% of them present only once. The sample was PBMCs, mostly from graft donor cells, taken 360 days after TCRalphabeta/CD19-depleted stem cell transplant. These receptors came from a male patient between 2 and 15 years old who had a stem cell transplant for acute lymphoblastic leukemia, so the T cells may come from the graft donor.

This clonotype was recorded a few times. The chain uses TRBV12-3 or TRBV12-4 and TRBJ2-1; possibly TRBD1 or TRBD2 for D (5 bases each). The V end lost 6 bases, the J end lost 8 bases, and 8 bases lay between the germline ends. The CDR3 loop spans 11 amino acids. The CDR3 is CASSPGHEQFF. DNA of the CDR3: TGTGCCAGCAGCCCGGGACATGAGCAGTTCTTC.

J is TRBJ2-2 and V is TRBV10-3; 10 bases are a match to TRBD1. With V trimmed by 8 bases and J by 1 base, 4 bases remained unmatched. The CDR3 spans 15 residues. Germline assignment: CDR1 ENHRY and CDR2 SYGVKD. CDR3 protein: CAIGRDRGNTGELFF. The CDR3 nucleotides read TGTGCCATCGGCCGGGACAGGGGGAACACCGGGGAGCTGTTTTTT.

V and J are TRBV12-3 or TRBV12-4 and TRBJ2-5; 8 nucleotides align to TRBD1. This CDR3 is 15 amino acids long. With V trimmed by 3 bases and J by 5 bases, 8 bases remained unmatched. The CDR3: CASSFRTGLGETQYF. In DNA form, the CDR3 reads TGTGCCAGCAGTTTTCGGACAGGGTTAGGGGAGACCCAGTACTTC.

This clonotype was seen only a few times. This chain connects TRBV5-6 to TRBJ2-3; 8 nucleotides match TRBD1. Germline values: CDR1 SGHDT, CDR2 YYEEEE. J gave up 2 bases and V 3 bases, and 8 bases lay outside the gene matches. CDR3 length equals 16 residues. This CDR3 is CASSSTGTGITDTQYF. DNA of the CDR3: TGTGCCAGCAGCTCAACCGGGACAGGCATCACAGATACGCAGTATTTT.

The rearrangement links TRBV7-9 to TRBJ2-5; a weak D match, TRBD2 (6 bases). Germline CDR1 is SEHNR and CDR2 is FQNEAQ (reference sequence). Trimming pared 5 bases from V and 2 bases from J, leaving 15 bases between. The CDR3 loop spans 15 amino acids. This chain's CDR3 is CASSRRGGMQETQYF. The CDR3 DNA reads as TGTGCCAGCAGCCGGCGTGGGGGGATGCAAGAGACCCAGTACTTC.

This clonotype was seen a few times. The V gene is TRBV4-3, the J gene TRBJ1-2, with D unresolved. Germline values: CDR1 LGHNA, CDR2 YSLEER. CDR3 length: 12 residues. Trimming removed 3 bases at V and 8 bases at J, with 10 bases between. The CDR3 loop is CASSHPDVGYTF. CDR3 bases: TGCGCCAGCAGCCATCCAGATGTGGGCTACACCTTC.

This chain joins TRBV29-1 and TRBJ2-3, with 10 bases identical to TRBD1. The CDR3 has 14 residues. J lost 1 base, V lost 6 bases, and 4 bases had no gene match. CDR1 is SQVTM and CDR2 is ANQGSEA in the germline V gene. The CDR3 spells CSVGTGVRTDTQYF. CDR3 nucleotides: TGCAGCGTCGGGACAGGGGTACGCACAGATACGCAGTATTTT.

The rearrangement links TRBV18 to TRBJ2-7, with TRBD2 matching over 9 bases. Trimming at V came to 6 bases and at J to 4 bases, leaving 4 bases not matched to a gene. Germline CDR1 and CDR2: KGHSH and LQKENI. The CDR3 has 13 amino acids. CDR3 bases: TGTGCCAGCTCGGCAGCGGGAGGATACGAGCAGTACTTC. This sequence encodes CASSAAGGYEQYF.

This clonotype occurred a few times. Here the CDR3 reads CASSQVLSGRAWELFF. The CDR3, as DNA: TGCGCCAGCAGCCAAGTTCTGAGCGGGAGGGCCTGGGAGCTGTTTTTT. The chain employs TRBV4-1 and TRBJ2-2; 10 positions agree with TRBD2. Germline V lookup: CDR1 MGHRA, CDR2 YSYEKL. V lost 1 base to trimming and J lost 9 bases; unmatched junction nucleotides: 8. CDR3 length equals 16 residues.

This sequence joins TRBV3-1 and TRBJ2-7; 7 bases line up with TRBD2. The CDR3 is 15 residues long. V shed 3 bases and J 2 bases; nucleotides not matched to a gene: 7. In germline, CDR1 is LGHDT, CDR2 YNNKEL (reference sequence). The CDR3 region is CASSQAGTTTYEQYF. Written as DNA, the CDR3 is TGTGCCAGCAGCCAGGCCGGGACTACAACCTACGAGCAGTACTTC.

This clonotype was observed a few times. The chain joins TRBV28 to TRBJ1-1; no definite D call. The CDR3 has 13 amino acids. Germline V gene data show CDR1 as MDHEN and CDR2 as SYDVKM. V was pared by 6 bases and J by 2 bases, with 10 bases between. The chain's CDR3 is CASSQLRNTEAFF. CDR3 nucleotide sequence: TGTGCCAGCAGCCAACTAAGAAACACTGAAGCTTTCTTT.

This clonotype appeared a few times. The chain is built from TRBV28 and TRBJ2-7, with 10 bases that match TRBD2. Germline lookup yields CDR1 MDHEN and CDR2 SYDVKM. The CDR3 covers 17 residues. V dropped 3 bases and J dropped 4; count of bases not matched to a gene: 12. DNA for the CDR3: TGTGCCAGCAGTTTTCGCTCCGGACTAGCGGACGGATACGAGCAGTACTTC. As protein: CASSFRSGLADGYEQYF.

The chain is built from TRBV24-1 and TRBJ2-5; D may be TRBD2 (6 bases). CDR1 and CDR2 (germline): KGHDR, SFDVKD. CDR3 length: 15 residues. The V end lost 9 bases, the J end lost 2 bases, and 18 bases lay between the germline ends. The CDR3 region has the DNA TGTGCCACCTCGGCGGGGACCTCTATTCAAGAGACCCAGTACTTC. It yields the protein CATSAGTSIQETQYF.

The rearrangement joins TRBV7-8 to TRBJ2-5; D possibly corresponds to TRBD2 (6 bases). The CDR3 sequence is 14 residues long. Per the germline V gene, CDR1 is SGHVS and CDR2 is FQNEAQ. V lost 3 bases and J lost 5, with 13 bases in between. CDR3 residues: CASSFLGGWETQYF. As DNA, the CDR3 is TGTGCCAGCAGCTTCTTGGGGGGATGGGAGACCCAGTACTTC.

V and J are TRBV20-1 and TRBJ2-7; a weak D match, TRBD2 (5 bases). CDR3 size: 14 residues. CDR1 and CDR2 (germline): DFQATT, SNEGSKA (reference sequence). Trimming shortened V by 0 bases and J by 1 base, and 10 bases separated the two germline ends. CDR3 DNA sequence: TGCAGTGCTAGAGATTTGACTACTTCCTACGAGCAGTACTTC. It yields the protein CSARDLTTSYEQYF.

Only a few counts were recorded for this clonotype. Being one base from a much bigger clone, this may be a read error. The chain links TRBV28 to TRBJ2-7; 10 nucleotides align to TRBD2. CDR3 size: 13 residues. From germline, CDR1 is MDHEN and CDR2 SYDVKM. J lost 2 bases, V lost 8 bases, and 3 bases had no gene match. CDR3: CASGTSATYEQYF. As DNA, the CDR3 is TGTGCCAGCGGGACTAGCGCCACCTACGAGCAGTACTTC.

CDR3 sequence reads: CASSPQTSGNGELFF. The CDR3, as DNA: TGTGCCAGCAGCCCTCAGACTAGCGGGAACGGGGAGCTGTTTTTT. The chain joins TRBV9 to TRBJ2-2, with TRBD2 matching 11 bases. Germline V gene data show CDR1 as SGDLS and CDR2 as YYNGEE. The ends lost 4 bases at V and 7 bases at J; junction bases unmatched: 6. The CDR3 spans 15 residues. Complete variable domain (other parts from reference TRBV9 and TRBJ2-2): DSGVTQTPKHLITATGQRVTLRCSPRSGDLSVYWYQQSLDQGLQFLIQYYNGEERAKGNILERFSAQQFPDLHSELNLSSLELGDSALYFCASSPQTSGNGELFFGEGSRLTVL.

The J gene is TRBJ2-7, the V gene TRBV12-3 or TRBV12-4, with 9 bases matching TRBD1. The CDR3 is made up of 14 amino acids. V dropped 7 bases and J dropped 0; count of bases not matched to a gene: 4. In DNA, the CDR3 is TGTGCCAGCACCGGACAGGGGAGCTCCTACGAGCAGTACTTC. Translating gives CASTGQGSSYEQYF.

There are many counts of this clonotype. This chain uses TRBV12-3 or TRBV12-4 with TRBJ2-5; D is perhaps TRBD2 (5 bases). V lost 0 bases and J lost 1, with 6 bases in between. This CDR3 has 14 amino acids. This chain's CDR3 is CASSLAGVQETQYF. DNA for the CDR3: TGTGCCAGCAGTTTAGCGGGAGTCCAAGAGACCCAGTACTTC.

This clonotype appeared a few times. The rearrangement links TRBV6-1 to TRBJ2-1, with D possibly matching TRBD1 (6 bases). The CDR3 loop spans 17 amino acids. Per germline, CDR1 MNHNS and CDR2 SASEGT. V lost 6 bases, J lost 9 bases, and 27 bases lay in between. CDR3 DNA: TGTGCCAGCAGAACATCCCCACAGGGTAGTGTCCTAACTGAGCAGTTCTTC. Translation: CASRTSPQGSVLTEQFF.

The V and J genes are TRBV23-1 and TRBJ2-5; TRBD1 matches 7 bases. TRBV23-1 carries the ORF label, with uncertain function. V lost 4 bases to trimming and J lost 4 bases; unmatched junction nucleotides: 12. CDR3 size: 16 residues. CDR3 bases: TGCGCCAGCAGTCCAGAGGATACGGACAGGAGAGAGACCCAGTACTTC. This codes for CASSPEDTDRRETQYF.

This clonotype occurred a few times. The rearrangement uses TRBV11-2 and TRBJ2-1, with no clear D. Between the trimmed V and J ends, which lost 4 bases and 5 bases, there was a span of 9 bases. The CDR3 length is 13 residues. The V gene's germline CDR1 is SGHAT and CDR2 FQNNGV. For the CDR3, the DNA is TGTGCCAGCAGCTGGCGGAAACACAATGAGCAGTTCTTC. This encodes CASSWRKHNEQFF.

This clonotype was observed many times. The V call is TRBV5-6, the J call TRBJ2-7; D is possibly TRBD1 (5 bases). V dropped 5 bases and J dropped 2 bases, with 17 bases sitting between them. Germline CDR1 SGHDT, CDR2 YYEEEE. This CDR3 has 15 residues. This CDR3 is CASSLIGRGTYEQYF. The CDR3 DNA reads TGTGCCAGCAGTTTGATTGGTAGGGGAACCTACGAGCAGTACTTC.

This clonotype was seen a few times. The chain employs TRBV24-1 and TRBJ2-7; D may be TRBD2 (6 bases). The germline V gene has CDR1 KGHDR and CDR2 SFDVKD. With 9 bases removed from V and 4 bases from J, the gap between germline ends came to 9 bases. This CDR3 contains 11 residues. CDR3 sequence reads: CATGDSYEQYF. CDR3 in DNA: TGTGCCACCGGGGACTCTTACGAGCAGTACTTC.

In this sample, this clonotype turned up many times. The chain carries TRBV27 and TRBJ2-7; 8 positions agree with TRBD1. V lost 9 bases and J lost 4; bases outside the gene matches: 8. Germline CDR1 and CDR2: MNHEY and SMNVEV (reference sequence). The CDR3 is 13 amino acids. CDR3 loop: CASGQGALYEQYF. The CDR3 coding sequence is TGTGCCAGTGGACAGGGCGCCCTATACGAGCAGTACTTC.

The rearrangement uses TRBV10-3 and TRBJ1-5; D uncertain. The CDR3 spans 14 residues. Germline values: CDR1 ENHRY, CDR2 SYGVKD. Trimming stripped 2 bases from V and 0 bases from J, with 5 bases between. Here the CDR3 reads CAISEGNSNQPQHF. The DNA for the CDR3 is TGTGCCATCAGTGAGGGGAATAGCAATCAGCCCCAGCATTTT.

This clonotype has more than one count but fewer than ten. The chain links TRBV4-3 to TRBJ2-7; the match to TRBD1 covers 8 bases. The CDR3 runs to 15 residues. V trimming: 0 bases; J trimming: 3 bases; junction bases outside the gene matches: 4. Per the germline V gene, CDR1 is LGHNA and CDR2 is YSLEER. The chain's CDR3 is CASSQDRGLDYEQYF. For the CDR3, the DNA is TGCGCCAGCAGCCAAGACAGGGGGCTCGACTACGAGCAGTACTTC.

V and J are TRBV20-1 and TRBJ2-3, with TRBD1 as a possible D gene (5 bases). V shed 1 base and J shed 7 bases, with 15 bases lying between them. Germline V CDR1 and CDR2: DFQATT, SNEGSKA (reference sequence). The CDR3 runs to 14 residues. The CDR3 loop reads CSARAPTVSNTQYF. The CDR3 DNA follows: TGCAGTGCTAGAGCCCCGACAGTAAGCAATACGCAGTATTTT.